Here is one T cell receptor beta chain with its context. One entry per CDR3 protein, called by TCRdb with MiXCR from the RT-PCR reads. The sample holds roughly 230,000 distinct CDR3 sequences, 13% to 15% seen once. This sample is part of a study of patients and donors after allogeneic stem cell transplantation. The CDR3 covers 13 residues. The germline V and J ends were trimmed by 8 bases and 7 bases, with 15 bases remaining between them. CDR1 GTSNPN and CDR2 SVGIG come from the germline V gene (reference sequence). Material for sequencing was blood, either unsorted or a sorted T cell fraction (not recorded which). This TCR came from a human donor who was either an allogeneic HSCT recipient or a stem cell or donor lymphocyte infusion donor (not recorded which). It is not recorded whose cells these are; they may come from a transplant donor. This chain joins TRBV30 and TRBJ1-6; possibly TRBD1 for D (6 bases). The CDR3 loop reads CARTAGKNSPLHF. CDR3 in DNA: TGTGCCAGGACAGCGGGGAAAAATTCACCCCTCCACTTT.